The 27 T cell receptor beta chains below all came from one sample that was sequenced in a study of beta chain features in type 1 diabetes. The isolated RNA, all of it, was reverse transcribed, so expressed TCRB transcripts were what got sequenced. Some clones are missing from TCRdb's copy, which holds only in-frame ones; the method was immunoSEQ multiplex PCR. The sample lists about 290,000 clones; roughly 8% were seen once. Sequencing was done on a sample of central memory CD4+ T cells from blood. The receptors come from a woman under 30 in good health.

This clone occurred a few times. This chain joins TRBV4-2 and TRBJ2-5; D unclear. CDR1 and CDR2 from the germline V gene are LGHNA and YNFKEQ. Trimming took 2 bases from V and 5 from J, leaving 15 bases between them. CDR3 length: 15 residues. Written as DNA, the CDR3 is TGTGCCAGCAGCCAAATGGTTGACCCTCTGGAGACCCAGTACTTC. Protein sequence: CASSQMVDPLETQYF.

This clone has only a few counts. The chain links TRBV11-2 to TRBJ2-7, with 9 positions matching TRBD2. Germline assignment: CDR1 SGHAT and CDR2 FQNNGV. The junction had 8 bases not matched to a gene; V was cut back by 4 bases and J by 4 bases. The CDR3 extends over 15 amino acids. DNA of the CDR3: TGTGCCAGCAGCTCAGGACGACTAGCGGCTTACGAGCAGTACTTC. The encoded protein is CASSSGRLAAYEQYF.

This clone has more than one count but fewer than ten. The CDR3 spells CASSRRGGYQDTQYF. As DNA, the CDR3 is TGTGCCAGCAGCCGGCGGGGGGGCTACCAGGATACGCAGTATTTT. V gene TRBV9 combines with J gene TRBJ2-3, with 9 bases fitting TRBD2. V gave up 4 bases and J gave up 6 bases; unmatched junction bases: 9. The CDR3 is 15 residues long. Looked up from germline, CDR1 is SGDLS and CDR2 is YYNGEE.

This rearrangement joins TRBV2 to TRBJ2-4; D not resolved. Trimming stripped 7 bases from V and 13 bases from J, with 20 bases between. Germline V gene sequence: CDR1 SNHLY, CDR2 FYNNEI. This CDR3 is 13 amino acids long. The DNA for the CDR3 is TGTGCCAGCAACATCTCCCCGGCCGAAGCCCAGTACTTC. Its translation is CASNISPAEAQYF.

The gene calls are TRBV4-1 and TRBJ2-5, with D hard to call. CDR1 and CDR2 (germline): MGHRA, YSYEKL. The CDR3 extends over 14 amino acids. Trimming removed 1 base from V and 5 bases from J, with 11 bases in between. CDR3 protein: CASSQGGRTETQYF. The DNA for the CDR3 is TGCGCCAGCAGCCAAGGGGGTCGTACGGAGACCCAGTACTTC.

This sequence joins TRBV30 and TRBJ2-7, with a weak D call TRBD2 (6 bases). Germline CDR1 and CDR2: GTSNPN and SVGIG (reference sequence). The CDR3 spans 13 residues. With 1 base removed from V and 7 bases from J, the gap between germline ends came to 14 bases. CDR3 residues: CAWSGGVRLEQYF. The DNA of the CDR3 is TGTGCCTGGAGTGGGGGGGTTCGGTTGGAGCAGTACTTC.

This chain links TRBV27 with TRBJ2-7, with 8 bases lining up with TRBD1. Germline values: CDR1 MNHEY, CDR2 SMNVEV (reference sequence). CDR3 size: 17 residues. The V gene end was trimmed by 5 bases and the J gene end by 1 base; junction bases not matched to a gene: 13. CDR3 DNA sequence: TGTGCCAGCAGTCGCCCCCGGGACAGGACTGCGTCCTACGAGCAGTACGTC. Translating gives CASSRPRDRTASYEQYV.

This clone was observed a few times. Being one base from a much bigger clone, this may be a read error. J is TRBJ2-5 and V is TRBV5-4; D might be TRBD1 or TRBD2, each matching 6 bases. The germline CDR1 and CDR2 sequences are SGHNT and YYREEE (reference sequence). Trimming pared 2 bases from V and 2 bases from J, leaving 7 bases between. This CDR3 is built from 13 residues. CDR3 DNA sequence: TGTGCCAGCAGCTTAGGGGGGCAAGAGACCCAGTACTTC. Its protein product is CASSLGGQETQYF.

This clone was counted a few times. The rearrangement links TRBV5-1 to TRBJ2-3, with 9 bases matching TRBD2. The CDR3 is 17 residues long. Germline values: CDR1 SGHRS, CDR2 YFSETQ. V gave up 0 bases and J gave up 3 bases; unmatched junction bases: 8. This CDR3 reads CASSLGLRAGGTDTQYF. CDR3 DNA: TGCGCCAGCAGCTTGGGCCTCCGGGCGGGAGGGACAGATACGCAGTATTTT.

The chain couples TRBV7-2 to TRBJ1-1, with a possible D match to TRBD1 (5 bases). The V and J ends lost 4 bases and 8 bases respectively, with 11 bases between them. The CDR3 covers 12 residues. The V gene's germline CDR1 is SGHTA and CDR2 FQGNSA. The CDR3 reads CASSSQGLEAFF. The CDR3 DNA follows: TGTGCCAGCAGCTCCCAGGGATTGGAAGCTTTCTTT.

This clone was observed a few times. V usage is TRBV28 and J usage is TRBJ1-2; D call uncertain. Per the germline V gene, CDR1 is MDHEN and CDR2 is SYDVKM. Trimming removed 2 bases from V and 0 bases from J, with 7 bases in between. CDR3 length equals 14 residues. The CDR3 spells CASSLQNSNYGYTF. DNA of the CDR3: TGTGCCAGCAGTTTACAGAATTCTAACTATGGCTACACCTTC.

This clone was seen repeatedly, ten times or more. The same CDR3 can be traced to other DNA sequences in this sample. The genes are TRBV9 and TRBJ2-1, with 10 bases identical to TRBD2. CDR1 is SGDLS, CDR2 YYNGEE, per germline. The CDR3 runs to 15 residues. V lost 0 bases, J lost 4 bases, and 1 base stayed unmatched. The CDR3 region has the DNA TGTGCCAGCAGCGTAGATAGCGGGAGGTACAATGAGCAGTTCTTC. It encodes CASSVDSGRYNEQFF.

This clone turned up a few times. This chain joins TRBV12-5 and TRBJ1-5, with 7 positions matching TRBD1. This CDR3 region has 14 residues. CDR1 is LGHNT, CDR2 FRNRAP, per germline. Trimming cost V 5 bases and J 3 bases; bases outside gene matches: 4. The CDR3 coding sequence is TGTGCTAGTGGTAGGGACAGTCTCAATCAGCCCCAGCATTTT. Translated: CASGRDSLNQPQHF.

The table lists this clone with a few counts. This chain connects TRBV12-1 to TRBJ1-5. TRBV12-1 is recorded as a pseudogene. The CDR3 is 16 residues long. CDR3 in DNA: TGTGCCAGCAGCTTTAACGGGCTACAGTTCGACCAGCCCCAGCATTTT. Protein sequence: CASSFNGLQFDQPQHF.

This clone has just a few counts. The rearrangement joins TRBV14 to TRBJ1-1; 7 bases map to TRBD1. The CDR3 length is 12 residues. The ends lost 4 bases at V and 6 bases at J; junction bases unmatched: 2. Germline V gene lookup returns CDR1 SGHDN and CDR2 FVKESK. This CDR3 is CASSPGQAEAFF. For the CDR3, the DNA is TGTGCCAGCAGCCCAGGACAGGCTGAAGCTTTCTTT.

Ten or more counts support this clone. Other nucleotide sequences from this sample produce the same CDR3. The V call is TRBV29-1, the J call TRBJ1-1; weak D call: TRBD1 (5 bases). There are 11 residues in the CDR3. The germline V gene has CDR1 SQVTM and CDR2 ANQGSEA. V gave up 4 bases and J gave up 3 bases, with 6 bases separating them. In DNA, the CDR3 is TGCAGCGTTGGAGGGGACACTGAAGCTTTCTTT. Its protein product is CSVGGDTEAFF. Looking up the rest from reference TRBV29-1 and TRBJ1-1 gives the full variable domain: SAVISQKPSRDICQRGTSLTIQCQVDSQVTMMFWYRQQPGQSLTLIATANQGSEATYESGFVIDKFPISRPNLTFSTLTVSNMSPEDSSIYLCSVGGDTEAFFGQGTRLTVV.

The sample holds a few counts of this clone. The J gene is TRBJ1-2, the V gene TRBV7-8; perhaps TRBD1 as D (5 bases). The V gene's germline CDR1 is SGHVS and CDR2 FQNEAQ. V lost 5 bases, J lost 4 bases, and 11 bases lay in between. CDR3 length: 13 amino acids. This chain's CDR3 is CASSPGVGYGYTF. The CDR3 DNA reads TGTGCCAGCAGCCCGGGGGTTGGCTATGGCTACACCTTC.

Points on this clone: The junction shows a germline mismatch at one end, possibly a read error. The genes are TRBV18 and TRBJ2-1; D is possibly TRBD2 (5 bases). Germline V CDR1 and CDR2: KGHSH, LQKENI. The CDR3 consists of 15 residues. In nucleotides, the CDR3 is TGTCCCAGCTCACCACGGGGTGGCTCCTACAATGAGCAGTTCTTC. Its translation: CPSSPRGGSYNEQFF. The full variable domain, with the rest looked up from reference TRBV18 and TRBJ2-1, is NAGVMQNPRHLVRRRGQEARLRCSPMKGHSHVYWYRQLPEEGLKFMVYLQKENIIDESGMPKERFSAEFPKEGPSILRIQQVVRGDSAAYFCPSSPRGGSYNEQFFGPGTRLTVL.

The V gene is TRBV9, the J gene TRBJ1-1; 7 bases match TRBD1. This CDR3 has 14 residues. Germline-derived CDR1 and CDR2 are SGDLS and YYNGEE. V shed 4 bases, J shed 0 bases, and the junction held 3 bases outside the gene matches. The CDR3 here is CASSIGTVNTEAFF. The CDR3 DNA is TGTGCCAGCAGCATCGGGACAGTGAACACTGAAGCTTTCTTT.

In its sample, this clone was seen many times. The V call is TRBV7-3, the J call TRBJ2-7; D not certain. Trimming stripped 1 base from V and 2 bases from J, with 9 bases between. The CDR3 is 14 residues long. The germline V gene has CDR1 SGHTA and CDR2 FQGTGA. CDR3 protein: CASSLKGLPYEQYV. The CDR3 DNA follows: TGTGCCAGCAGCTTAAAGGGCCTCCCCTACGAGCAGTACGTC.

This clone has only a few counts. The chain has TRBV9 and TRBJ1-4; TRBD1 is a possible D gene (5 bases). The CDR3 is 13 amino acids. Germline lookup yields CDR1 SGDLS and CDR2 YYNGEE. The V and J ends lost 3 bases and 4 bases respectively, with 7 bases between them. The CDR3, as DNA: TGTGCCAGCAGCGGGGGCCATAATGAAAAACTGTTTTTT. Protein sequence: CASSGGHNEKLFF.

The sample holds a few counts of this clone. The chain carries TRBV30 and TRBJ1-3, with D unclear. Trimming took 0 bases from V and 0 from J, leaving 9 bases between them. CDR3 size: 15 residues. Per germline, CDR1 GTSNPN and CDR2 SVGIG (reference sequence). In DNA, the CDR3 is TGTGCCTGGAGTGTTGGACGATCCTCTGGAAACACCATATATTTT. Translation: CAWSVGRSSGNTIYF.

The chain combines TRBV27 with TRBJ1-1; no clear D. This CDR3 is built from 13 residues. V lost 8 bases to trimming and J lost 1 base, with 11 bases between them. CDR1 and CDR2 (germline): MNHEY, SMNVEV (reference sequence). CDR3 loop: CASSVGSNTEAFF. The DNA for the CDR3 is TGTGCCAGCTCAGTCGGGTCGAACACTGAAGCTTTCTTT.

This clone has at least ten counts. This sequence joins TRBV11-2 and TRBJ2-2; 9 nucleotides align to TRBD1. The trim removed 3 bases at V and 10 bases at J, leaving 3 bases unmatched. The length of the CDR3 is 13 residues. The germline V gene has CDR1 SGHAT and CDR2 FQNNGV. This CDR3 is CASSFDRGAELFF. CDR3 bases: TGTGCCAGCAGCTTCGACAGGGGGGCGGAGCTGTTTTTT.

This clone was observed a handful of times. CDR3 sequence (DNA): TGTGCCAGCAGCTTAGAGGGTTCAGTAGAGTACAATGAGCAGTTCTTC. Protein: CASSLEGSVEYNEQFF. The rearrangement joins TRBV5-5 to TRBJ2-1; weak D call: TRBD2 (5 bases). V dropped 2 bases and J dropped 4 bases, with 16 bases sitting between them. Germline V gene lookup returns CDR1 SGHKS and CDR2 YYEKEE (reference sequence). CDR3 length: 16 amino acids.

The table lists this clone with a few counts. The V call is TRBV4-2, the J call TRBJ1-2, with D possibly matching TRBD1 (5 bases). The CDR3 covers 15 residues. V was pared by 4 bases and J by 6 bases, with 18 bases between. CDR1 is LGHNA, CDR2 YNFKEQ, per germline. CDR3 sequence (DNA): TGTGCCAGCAGCCTAAGTCGGGGGTCGTACAATGGCTACACCTTC. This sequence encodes CASSLSRGSYNGYTF.

The CDR3 here is CASRRKGYGSTDTQYF. In nucleotides, the CDR3 is TGTGCCAGCAGAAGAAAAGGTTACGGTAGCACAGATACGCAGTATTTT. The chain combines TRBV27 with TRBJ2-3; D is unclear. Trimming removed 6 bases at V and 0 bases at J, with 16 bases between. CDR1 and CDR2 from the germline V gene are MNHEY and SMNVEV (reference sequence). The CDR3 is 16 residues long.